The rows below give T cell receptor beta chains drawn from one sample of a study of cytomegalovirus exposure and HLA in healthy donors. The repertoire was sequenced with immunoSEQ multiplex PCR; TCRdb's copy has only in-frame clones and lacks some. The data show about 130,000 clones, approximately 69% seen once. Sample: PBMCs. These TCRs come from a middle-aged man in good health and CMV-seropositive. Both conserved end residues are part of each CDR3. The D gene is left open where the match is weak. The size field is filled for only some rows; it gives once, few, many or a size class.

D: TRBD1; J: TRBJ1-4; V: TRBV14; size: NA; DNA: TGTGCCAGCAGCCAAGAAGTGACAGGGGGCGTGAGGAAACTGTTTTTT; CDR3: CASSQEVTGGVRKLFF
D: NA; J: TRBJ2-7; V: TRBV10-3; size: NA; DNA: TGTGCCATCAGTGCCAGGGCCTGGTACGAGCAGTACTTC; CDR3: CAISARAWYEQYF
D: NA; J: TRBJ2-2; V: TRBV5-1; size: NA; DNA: TGCGCCAGCAGCTTGGCCGGGTCGAAGAACACCGGGGAGCTGTTTTTT; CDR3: CASSLAGSKNTGELFF
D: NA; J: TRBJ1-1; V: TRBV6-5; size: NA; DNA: TGTGCCAGCAGTAAGACAGGCCTTAACACTGAAGCTTTCTTT; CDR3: CASSKTGLNTEAFF
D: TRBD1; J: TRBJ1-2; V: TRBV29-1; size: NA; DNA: TGCAGCGTTGTAGACAGGGGATTTGGCTACACCTTC; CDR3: CSVVDRGFGYTF
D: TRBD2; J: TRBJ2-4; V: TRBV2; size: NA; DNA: TGTGCCAGCACCCGGGGACTAACAACGTACATTCAGTACTTC; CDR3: CASTRGLTTYIQYF
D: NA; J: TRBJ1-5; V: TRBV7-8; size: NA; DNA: TGTGCCAGCAGCTTAGACAGGGTAAAAGGCAATCAGCCCCAGCATTTT; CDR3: CASSLDRVKGNQPQHF
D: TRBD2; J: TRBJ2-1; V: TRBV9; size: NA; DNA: TGTGCCAGCAGCGCGGGACTAGCGGGTTACAATGAGCAGTTCTTC; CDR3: CASSAGLAGYNEQFF
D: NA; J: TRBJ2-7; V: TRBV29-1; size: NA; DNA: TGCAGCGTTGTTCGTGAGGATTACGAGCAGTACTTC; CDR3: CSVVREDYEQYF
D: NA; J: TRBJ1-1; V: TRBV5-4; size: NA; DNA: TGTGCCAGCAGCCGGGGGGACACTGAAGCTTTCTTT; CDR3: CASSRGDTEAFF
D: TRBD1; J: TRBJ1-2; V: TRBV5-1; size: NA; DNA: TGCGCCAGCAGCCAAACACCGACAGGGGGCGAAGGCTACACCTTC; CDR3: CASSQTPTGGEGYTF
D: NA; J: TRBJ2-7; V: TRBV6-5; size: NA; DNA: TGTGCCAGCAGTTACTCTTCCGGGAGCCCTACCTACGAGCAGTACTTC; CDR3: CASSYSSGSPTYEQYF
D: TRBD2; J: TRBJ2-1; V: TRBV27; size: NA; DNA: TGTGCCAGTGGGACTAGCGGCTACAATGAGCAGTTCTTC; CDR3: CASGTSGYNEQFF
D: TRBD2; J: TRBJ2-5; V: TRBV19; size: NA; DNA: TGTGCCAGTAGTATAGATCCTAGCGGGAGAGGAGAGACCCAGTACTTC; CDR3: CASSIDPSGRGETQYF
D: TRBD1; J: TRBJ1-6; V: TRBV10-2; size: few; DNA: TGCGCCAGCAGGGGGACAGGGGATAATTCACCCCTCCACTTT; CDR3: CASRGTGDNSPLHF
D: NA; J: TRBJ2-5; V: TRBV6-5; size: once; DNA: TGTGCCAGCAGACACAGGGTTAAATTAGAGACCCAGTACTTC; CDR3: CASRHRVKLETQYF
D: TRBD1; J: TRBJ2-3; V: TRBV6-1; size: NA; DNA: TGTGCCAGCGGACGAGACAGGGCTAGCACAGATACGCAGTATTTT; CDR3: CASGRDRASTDTQYF
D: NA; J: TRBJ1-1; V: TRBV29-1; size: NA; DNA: TGCAGCGTTGACAGGGGGAACACTGAAGCTTTCTTT; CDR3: CSVDRGNTEAFF
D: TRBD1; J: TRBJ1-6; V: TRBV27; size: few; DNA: TGTGCCAGCAGTTTCTTACAGGGGGCAAACGGTTCACCCCTCCACTTT; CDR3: CASSFLQGANGSPLHF
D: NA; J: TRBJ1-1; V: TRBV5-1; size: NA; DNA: TGCGCCAGCAGCTCGGACAGCTGGAACCCTGAAGCTTTCTTT; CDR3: CASSSDSWNPEAFF